The source of this T cell receptor beta chain is a study of regulatory T cells in long-lasting Graves disease. Study information: For under 3 months, newly diagnosed Graves' patients had been taking antithyroid drugs.

To make TCR beta libraries, researchers used iRepertoire HTBI primers and Arm-PCR of CDR3 regions. MiXCR was run by TCRdb on the multiplex PCR reads, yielding one entry per CDR3 protein. The data hold approximately 540,000 distinct CDR3 sequences, with more than 10% observed a single time. This clonotype has a handful of counts. Time point here: newly diagnosed GD, antithyroid drugs for less than 3 months. PBMCs provided the RNA from which the TCR library was made. The same sample was also used in a study of T cells in Graves' hyperthyroidism and ophthalmopathy. This second study says: The model identified upcoming ophthalmopathy a median approximately 6.4 months ahead of onset.

This receptor was obtained from a woman aged 25 to 39 with Graves disease. The material was peripheral blood mononuclear cells (PBMCs), obtained at new diagnosis, from a patient treated with antithyroid drugs.

CDR3 loop: CASSIRQGIHEQYF. For the CDR3, the DNA is TGTGCCAGCAGTATCCGACAGGGGATCCACGAGCAGTACTTC. The V gene is TRBV12-3 or TRBV12-4, the J gene TRBJ2-7; 8 bases agree with TRBD1. V shed 5 bases, J shed 5 bases, and the junction held 8 bases outside the gene matches. The CDR3 extends over 14 amino acids.